This TCR beta chain was identified during a study of T cells in Graves' hyperthyroidism and ophthalmopathy. This clonotype was seen a few times. Its matching antigen is unknown. Germline V CDR1 and CDR2: MDHEN, SYDVKM. The CDR3 runs 15 residues. V dropped 5 bases and J dropped 4 bases, with 12 bases sitting between them. Study conclusions and caveats: Most thyroid clonotypes with frequency above 0.001 were detected in blood.

Amplified regions were TCR beta CDR3 sequences from RNA transcripts. During a first-round RT-PCR of the TCR CDR3, the HTBI primer set was used. Via MiXCR, TCRdb re-called the multiplex PCR reads, giving one row per CDR3 protein. Here the sample spans some 350,000 distinct CDR3 sequences, roughly 15% being singletons. This chain links TRBV28 with TRBJ2-6; D uncertain. The sample taken for sequencing was blood. The clonotype comes from a woman aged 55-70 years with Graves' ophthalmopathy. CDR3 DNA sequence: TGTGCCAGCAGTCCGACCCTGACCGGGGCCAACGTCCTGACTTTC. Protein product: CASSPTLTGANVLTF.